This T cell receptor beta chain was sequenced in a study of OX40 agonist ivuxolimab in advanced cancers. For the study at large: Patients with hepatocellular carcinoma, melanoma, renal cell or head and neck cancer made up the dose-escalation patients. The mean age was approximately 60 years, ranging from 23 to 79, with about 87% of participants male.

General study findings and limits: Averaging showed that CD8+ T cells had more expanded clones than CD4+ did. Which antigen the expanded peripheral T cells recognized is unknown.

In germline, CDR1 is WNHNN, CDR2 SYGVQD (reference sequence). The CDR3 is 15 residues long. V gave up 2 bases and J gave up 0 bases, with 10 bases separating them. Produced via immunoSEQ multiplex PCR; TCRdb's table is partial and in-frame only. The table has more than 25,000 clones, around 83% seen once; the top ten hold under 25%. As concerns this clone: Antigen specificity is unknown.

J is TRBJ2-5 and V is TRBV10-1, with D possibly being TRBD1 (5 bases). Specimen: CD4+ or CD8+ T cells sorted from blood, collected in a trial of the OX40 agonist ivuxolimab. The source is an adult with an advanced solid tumor such as melanoma, head and neck, liver or kidney cancer. The CDR3 bases are TGCGCCAGCAGTGAGAGGGGCTGTTACCAAGAGACCCAGTACTTC. Its protein product is CASSERGCYQETQYF.